Listed here is a single T cell receptor (beta chain). V gave up 5 bases and J gave up 2 bases, with 17 bases separating them. There are 16 residues in the CDR3. The germline gives CDR1 SEHNR, CDR2 FQNEAQ (reference sequence). The method was immunoSEQ multiplex PCR; TCRdb's version includes in-frame clones alone and lacks a portion of them. The data contain about 220,000 clones, approximately 81% of them seen just once; the ten biggest clones take up roughly 2.8%. The data stem from a study of blood T cell repertoires in COVID-19. The chain joins TRBV7-9 to TRBJ2-3; TRBD1 might be the D (5 bases). The source material was peripheral blood. The TCR originated in a man aged 50 to 59 who had recovered from COVID-19. In DNA form, the CDR3 reads TGTGCCAGCAGCCTAGTCAGAAGACAGCTCACAGATACGCAGTATTTT. Its translation is CASSLVRRQLTDTQYF.